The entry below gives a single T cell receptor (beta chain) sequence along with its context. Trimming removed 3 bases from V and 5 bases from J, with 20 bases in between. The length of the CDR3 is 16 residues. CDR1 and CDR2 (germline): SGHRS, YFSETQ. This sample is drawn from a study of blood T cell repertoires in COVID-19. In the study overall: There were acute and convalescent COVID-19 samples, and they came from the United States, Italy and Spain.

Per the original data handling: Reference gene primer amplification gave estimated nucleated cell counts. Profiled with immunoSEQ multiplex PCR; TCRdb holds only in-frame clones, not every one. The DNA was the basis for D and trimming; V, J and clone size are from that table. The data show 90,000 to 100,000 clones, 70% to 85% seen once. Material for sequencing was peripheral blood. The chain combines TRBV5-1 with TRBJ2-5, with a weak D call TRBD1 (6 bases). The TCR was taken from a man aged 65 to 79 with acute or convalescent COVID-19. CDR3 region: CASSSYRVQSYETQYF. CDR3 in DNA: TGCGCCAGCAGCTCTTACAGGGTCCAATCGTACGAGACCCAGTACTTC.